This T cell receptor (beta chain) originates from a study of CD8 T cells in Susac syndrome (dated by TCRdb to the late 2010s). Background on the whole study: Repertoire sequencing was used to test whether CD8+ T cell activation and differentiation in Susac syndrome was antigen driven. Results the study describes overall, beyond this receptor: The number of individuals in the TCR sequencing and HLA analysis was recognized as being relatively small.

RNA was extracted using the RNeasy kit, and about 0.5 to 1 ug of the RNA was reverse transcribed with random hexamers. The immunoSEQ multiplex PCR assay, covering 54 Vbeta and 13 Jbeta segments, was used to amplify TCR beta CDR3 regions. To correct PCR amplification bias, a synthetic template baseline was used for both primer optimization and computational correction. In the authors' own workflow: Reads were annotated to V, D and J genes per IMGT and analyzed with immunoSEQ Analyzer, keeping only productive sequences. Clonality was computed as one minus Shannon entropy normalized by log2 of the number of productive unique sequences. Public and private clones were assessed among the 100 most prevalent clones of each patient and control. Susac-specific clones were defined as absent from healthy and MS cohorts, around 970 published viral clones and other ImmuneACCESS disease sequences. In-frame beta chains were kept once TCRdb had trimmed the public reads at Q25 with fastp and called clones with MiXCR. Rows are combined by CDR3 protein, so each entry shows the most common genes and DNA. Clone size and V and J calls follow TCRdb, not the original study. The sample table lists around 190,000 distinct CDR3 sequences, 85% to 95% of them with a count of one. The ten largest clones capture approximately 0.1% of the sample.

Peripheral blood CD8+ and CD4+ T cells from healthy donors, Susac syndrome patients and multiple sclerosis patients were profiled by high-throughput TCR beta sequencing. Healthy donors were included as age- and sex-matched controls. CD8+ TEMRA cells were enriched by FACS, while bulk CD8+ and CD4+ T cells were purified by magnetic negative isolation. Blood was drawn into EDTA tubes, processed within 24 hours, and PBMCs were isolated by density gradient centrifugation. PBMCs intended for TCR sequencing were cryopreserved in liquid nitrogen and were subsequently thawed in a 37 degrees C water bath. A purity of at least 90% was achieved for sorted or isolated CD4+, CD8+ and CD8+ TEMRA cells. Concerning this clonotype: No cognate antigen has been identified for it. No much larger clone exists at a distance of one base, and base qualities are not known.

The TCR was taken from a human donor in good health. The specimen was CD4+ T cells from PBMCs.

The DNA sequence reads TGCAGTGCTGGGGGGGGCTTAGCGGAGGAGAATGAGCAGTTCTTC. Its translation reads: CSAGGGLAEENEQFF. The chain is assembled from TRBV20-1 and TRBJ2-1; the D region possibly corresponds to TRBD2 (7 bases align). V and J lose 5 bases and 7 bases, and a span of 21 bases separates them. According to the germline V gene (reference sequence), CDR1 reads DFQATT and CDR2 reads SNEGSKA. Reading from cysteine to phenylalanine, the CDR3 counts 15 amino acids. CDR3 DNA only is kept here, 45 bases in frame from base 1.